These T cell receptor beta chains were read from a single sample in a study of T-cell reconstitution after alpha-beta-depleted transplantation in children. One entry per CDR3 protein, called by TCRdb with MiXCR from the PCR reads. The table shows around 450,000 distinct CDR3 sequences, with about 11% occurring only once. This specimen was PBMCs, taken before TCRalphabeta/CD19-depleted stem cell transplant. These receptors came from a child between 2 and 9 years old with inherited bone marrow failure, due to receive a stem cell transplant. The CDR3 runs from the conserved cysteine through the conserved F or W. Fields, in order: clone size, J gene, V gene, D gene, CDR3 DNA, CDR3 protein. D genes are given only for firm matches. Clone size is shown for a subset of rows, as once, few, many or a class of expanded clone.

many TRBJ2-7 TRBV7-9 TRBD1 TGTGCCAGCAGCTTGTGGGGCCGGGACAGGGTAAACGAGCAGTACTTC CASSLWGRDRVNEQYF
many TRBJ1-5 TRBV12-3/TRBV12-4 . TGTGCCAGCAGCCTTGGAAAGCCCCAGCATTTT CASSLGKPQHF
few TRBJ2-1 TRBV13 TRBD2 TGTGCCAGCAGGTCTACTAGCGACCTCTCTGATGAGCAGTTCTTC CASRSTSDLSDEQFF
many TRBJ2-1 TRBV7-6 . TGTGCCAGCAGCTTAATGGCGGAAACAATGAGGCAGTTCTTC CASSLMAETMRQFF
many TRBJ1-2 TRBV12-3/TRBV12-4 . TGTGCCAGCAGTGGGAGAGCTGCCTATGGCTACACCTTC CASSGRAAYGYTF
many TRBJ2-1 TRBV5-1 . TGCGCCAGCGCTGTCCAAGACGGAAATAACAATGAGCAGTTCTTC CASAVQDGNNNEQFF
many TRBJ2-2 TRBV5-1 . TGCGCCAGCAGCCCCTGGGTGACCGGGGAGCTGTTTTTT CASSPWVTGELFF
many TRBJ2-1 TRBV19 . TGTGCCAGTAGTACCCTGGCCCGCAATGAGCAGTTCTTC CASSTLARNEQFF
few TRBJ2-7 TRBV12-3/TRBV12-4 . TGTGCCAGCAGTTCTGTCCGGGACTTGGCCTACGAGCAGTACTTC CASSSVRDLAYEQYF
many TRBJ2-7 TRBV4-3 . TGCGCCAGCAGCCAGCGAGCGGGTGGTATCGAATACGAGCAGTACTTC CASSQRAGGIEYEQYF
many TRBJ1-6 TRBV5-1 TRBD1 TGCGCCAGCAGCAAGGGGGGGACAGTCGATTCACCCCTCCACTTT CASSKGGTVDSPLHF
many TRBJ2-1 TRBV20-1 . TGCAGTGCTAGGAGCCTAGCCGCAAGGGGGGAGCAGTTCTTC CSARSLAARGEQFF
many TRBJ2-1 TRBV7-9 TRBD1 TGTGCCAGCAGCGGGACAGACCCTTTCTCCTACAATGAGCAGTTCTTC CASSGTDPFSYNEQFF
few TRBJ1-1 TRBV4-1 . TGCGCCAGCAGCCATCCCCCCGGTCCTGAAGCTTTCTTT CASSHPPGPEAFF
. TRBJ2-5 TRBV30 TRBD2 TGTGCCTGGAGCCGGGGGGTAGCTTCCGTCGAGACCCAGTACTTC CAWSRGVASVETQYF
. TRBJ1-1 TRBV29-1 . TGCAGCGTTGAATTCGCTTACACTGAAGCTTTCTTT CSVEFAYTEAFF
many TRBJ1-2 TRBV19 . TGTGCCAGTAGTATCGGGACGGCGTTCTATGGCTACACCTTC CASSIGTAFYGYTF
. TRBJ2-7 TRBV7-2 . TGTGCCAGCAGCTTAGTCTGGGGGCGGGGGCAGTACGAGCAGTACTTC CASSLVWGRGQYEQYF
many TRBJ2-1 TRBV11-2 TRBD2 TGTGCCAGCAGCTTAGATCCCGATACTAGCGGCAATGAGCAGTTCTTC CASSLDPDTSGNEQFF
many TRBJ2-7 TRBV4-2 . TGTGCCAGCAGCCAAGAGGCAGGCCTCTCCTACGAGCAGTACTTC CASSQEAGLSYEQYF
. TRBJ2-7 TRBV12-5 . TGTGCTAGTGGTTCACCGACAGCCGACGAGCAGTACTTC CASGSPTADEQYF
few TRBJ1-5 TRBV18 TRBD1 TGTGCCAGCTCCCTCATACCCGGACAGGGGCATCAGCCCCAGCATTTT CASSLIPGQGHQPQHF
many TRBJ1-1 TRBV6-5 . TGTGCCAGCAGTTACCTTGGGACGTCTGAAGCTTTCTTT CASSYLGTSEAFF
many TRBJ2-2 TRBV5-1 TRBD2 TGCGCCAGCAGCTTTCGGCTAGCGGAAACCACCGGGGAGCTGTTTTTT CASSFRLAETTGELFF
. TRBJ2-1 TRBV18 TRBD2 TGTGCCAGCTCACCACTGATAGCGGGAGTTACGGATGAGCATTTCTTC CASSPLIAGVTDEHFF
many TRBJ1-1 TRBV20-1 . TGCAGTGCCCCCTGGCTCGGGAAGTGGCTAATGAACACTGAAGCTTTCTTT CSAPWLGKWLMNTEAFF
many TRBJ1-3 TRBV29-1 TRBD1 TGCAGCGTTGAAGGACAGGGCGCGTCAGGAAACACCATATATTTT CSVEGQGASGNTIYF
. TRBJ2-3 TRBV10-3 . TGTGCCATCAGTGAGTCCGCCTCGAGAAACACAGATACGCAGTATTTT CAISESASRNTDTQYF
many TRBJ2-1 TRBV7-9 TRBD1 TGTGCCAGCAGCTGTACAGGGGTAAGGCCCCCATGTGAGCAGTTCTTC CASSCTGVRPPCEQFF